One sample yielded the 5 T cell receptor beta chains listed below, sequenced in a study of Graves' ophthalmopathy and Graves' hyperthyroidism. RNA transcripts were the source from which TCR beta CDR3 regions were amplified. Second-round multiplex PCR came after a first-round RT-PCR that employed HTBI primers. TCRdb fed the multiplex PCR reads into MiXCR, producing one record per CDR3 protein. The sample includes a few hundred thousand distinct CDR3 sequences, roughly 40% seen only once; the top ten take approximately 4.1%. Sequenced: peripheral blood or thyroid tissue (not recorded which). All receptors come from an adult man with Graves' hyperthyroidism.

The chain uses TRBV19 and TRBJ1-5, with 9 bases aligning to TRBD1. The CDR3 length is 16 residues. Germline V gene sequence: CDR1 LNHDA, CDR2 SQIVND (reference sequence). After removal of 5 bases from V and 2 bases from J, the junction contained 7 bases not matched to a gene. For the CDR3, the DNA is TGTGCCAGTAGTCTTGGACAGGGGAATGGCAATCAGCCCCAGCATTTT. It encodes CASSLGQGNGNQPQHF.

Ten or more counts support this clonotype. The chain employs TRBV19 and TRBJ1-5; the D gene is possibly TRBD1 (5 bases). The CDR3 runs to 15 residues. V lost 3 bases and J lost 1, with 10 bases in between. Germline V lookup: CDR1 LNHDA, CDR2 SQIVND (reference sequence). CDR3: CASSIREGSNQPQHF. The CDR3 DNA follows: TGTGCCAGTAGTATCAGGGAAGGAAGCAATCAGCCCCAGCATTTT. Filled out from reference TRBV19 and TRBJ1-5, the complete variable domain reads DGGITQSPKYLFRKEGQNVTLSCEQNLNHDAMYWYRQDPGQGLRLIYYSQIVNDFQKGDIAEGYSVSREKKESFPLTVTSAQKNPTAFYLCASSIREGSNQPQHFGDGTRLSIL.

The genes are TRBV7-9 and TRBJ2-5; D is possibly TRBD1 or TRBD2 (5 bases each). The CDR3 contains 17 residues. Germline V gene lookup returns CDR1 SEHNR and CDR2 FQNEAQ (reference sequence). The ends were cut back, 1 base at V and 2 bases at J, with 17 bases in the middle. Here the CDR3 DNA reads TGTGCCAGCAGCTTAGACTTGGGGCAGCGGAGACAAGAGACCCAGTACTTC. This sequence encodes CASSLDLGQRRQETQYF. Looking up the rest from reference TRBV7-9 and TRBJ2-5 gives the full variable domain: DTGVSQNPRHKITKRGQNVTFRCDPISEHNRLYWYRQTLGQGPEFLTYFQNEAQLEKSRLLSDRFSAERPKGSFSTLEIQRTEQGDSAMYLCASSLDLGQRRQETQYFGPGTRLLVL.

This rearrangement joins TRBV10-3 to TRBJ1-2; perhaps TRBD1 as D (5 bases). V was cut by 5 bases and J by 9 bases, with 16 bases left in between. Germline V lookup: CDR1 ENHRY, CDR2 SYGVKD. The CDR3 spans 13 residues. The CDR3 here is CAISLAGGSRYTF. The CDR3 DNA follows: TGTGCCATCAGTCTAGCGGGGGGTTCGCGCTACACCTTC.

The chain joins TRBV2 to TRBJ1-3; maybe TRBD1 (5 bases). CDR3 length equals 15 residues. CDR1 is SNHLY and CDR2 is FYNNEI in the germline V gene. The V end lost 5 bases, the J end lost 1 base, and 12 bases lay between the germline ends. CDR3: CASSNNGGSGNTIYF. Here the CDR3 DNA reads TGTGCCAGCAGTAACAATGGGGGGTCTGGAAACACCATATATTTT. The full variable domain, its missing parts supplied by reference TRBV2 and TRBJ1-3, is EPEVTQTPSHQVTQMGQEVILRCVPISNHLYFYWYRQILGQKVEFLVSFYNNEISEKSEIFDDQFSVERPDGSNFTLKIRSTKLEDSAMYFCASSNNGGSGNTIYFGEGSWLTVV.